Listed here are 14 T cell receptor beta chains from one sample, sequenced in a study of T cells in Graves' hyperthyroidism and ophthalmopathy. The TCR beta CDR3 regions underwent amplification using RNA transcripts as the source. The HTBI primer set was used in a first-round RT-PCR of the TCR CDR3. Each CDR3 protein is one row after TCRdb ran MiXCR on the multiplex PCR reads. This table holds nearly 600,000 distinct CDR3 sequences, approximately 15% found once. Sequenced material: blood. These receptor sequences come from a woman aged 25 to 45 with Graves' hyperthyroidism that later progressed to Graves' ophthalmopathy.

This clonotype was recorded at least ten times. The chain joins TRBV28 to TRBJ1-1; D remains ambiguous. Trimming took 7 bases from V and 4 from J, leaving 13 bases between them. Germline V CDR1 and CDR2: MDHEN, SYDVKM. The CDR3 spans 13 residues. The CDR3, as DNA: TGTGCCAGCATTCGAAGCGTCAGCACTGAAGCTTTCTTT. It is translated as CASIRSVSTEAFF.

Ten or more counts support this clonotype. This chain's CDR3 is CAWSRTNPNYGYTF. For the CDR3, the DNA is TGTGCCTGGAGCCGCACAAACCCCAACTATGGCTACACCTTC. The chain is built from TRBV30 and TRBJ1-2; no firm D call. Trimming took 3 bases from V and 2 from J, leaving 13 bases between them. Germline CDR1 is GTSNPN and CDR2 is SVGIG (reference sequence). The CDR3 spans 14 residues.

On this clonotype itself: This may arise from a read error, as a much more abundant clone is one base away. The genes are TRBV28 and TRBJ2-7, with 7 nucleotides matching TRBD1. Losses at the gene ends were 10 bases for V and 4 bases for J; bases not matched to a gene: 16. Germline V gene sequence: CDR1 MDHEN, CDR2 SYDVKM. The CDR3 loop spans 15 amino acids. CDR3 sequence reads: CATSLPRQGGYEQYF. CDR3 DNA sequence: TGTGCCACCTCACTGCCGAGACAGGGCGGGTACGAGCAGTACTTC.

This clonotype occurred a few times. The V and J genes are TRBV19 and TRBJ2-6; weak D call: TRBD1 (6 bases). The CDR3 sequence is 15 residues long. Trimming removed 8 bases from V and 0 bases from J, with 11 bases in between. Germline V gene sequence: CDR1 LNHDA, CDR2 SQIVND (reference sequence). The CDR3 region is CASGGDFSGANVLTF. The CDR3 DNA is TGTGCCAGTGGGGGCGACTTCTCTGGGGCCAACGTCCTGACTTTC.

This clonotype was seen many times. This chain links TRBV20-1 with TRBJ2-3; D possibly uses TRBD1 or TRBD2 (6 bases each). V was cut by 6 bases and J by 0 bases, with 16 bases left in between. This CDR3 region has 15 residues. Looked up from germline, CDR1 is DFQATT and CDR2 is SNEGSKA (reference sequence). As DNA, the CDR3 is TGCAGTGCGCGGGATTACAGGGCTAGCACAGATACGCAGTATTTT. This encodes CSARDYRASTDTQYF.

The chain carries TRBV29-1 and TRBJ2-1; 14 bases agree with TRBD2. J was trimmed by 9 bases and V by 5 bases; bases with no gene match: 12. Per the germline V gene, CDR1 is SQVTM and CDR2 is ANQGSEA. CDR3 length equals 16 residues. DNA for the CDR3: TGCAGCGTTTCACCGGGACTAGCGGGAGCTAGAAGTGAGCAGTTCTTC. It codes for CSVSPGLAGARSEQFF.

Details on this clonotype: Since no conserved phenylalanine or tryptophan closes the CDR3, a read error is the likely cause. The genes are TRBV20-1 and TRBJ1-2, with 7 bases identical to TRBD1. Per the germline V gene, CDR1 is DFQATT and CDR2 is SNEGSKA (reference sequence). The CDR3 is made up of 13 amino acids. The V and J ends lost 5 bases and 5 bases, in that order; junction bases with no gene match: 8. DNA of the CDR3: TGCAGTGCTGTAAATACAGGGGATTATGGCTACACCATC. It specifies CSAVNTGDYGYTI.

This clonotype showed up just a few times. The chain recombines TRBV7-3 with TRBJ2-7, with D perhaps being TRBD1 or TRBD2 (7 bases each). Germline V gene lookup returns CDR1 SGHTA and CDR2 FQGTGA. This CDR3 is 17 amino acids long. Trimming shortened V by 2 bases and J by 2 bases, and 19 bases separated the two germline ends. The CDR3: CASSLGLGGTEPYEQYF. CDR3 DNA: TGTGCCAGCAGCTTAGGGTTGGGGGGGACAGAACCCTACGAGCAGTACTTC.

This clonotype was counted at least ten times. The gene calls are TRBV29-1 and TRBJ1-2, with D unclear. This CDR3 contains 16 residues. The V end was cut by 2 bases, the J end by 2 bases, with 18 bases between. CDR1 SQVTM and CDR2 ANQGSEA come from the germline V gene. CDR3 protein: CSVESVRQPLNYGYTF. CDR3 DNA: TGCAGCGTTGAAAGTGTCCGGCAACCACTGAACTATGGCTACACCTTC.

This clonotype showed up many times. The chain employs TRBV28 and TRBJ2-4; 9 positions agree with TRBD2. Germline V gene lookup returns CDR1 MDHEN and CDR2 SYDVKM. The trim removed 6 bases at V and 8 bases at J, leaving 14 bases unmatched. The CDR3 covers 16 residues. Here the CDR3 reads CASSLSGRMSGDIQYF. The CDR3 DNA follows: TGTGCCAGCAGCCTTAGCGGGAGAATGTCGGGAGACATTCAGTACTTC.

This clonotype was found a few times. The CDR3 DNA sequence: TGTGCCAGTTCCAAGGGGGGCACTGAAGCTTTCTTT. Translating gives CASSKGGTEAFF. The rearrangement joins TRBV6-2 or TRBV6-3 to TRBJ1-1; D perhaps matches TRBD1 (6 bases). Looked up from germline, CDR1 is MNHEY and CDR2 is SVGEGT. Trimming left V 9 bases short and J 4 bases short, with 12 bases between. The CDR3 runs 12 residues.

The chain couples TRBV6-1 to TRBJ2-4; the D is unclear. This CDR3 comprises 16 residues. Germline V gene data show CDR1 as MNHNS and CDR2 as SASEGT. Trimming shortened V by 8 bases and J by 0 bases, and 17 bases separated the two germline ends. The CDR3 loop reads CASRLDGRLAKNIQYF. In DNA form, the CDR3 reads TGTGCCAGCCGTCTGGACGGAAGACTAGCCAAAAACATTCAGTACTTC.

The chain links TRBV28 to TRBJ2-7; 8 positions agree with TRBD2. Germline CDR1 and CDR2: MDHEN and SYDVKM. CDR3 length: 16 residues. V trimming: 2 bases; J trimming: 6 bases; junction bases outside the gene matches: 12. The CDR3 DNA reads TGTGCCAGCAGTTTAGCCCTGATTAGCGGGAACATCGAGCAGTACTTC. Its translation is CASSLALISGNIEQYF.

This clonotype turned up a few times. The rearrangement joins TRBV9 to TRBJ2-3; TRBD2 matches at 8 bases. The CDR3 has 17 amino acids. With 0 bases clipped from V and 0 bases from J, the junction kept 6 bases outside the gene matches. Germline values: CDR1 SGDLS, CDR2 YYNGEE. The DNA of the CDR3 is TGTGCCAGCAGCGTAGAACTAGCGGAGCTTAGCACAGATACGCAGTATTTT. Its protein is CASSVELAELSTDTQYF. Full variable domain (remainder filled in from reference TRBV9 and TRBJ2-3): DSGVTQTPKHLITATGQRVTLRCSPRSGDLSVYWYQQSLDQGLQFLIQYYNGEERAKGNILERFSAQQFPDLHSELNLSSLELGDSALYFCASSVELAELSTDTQYFGPGTRLTVL.